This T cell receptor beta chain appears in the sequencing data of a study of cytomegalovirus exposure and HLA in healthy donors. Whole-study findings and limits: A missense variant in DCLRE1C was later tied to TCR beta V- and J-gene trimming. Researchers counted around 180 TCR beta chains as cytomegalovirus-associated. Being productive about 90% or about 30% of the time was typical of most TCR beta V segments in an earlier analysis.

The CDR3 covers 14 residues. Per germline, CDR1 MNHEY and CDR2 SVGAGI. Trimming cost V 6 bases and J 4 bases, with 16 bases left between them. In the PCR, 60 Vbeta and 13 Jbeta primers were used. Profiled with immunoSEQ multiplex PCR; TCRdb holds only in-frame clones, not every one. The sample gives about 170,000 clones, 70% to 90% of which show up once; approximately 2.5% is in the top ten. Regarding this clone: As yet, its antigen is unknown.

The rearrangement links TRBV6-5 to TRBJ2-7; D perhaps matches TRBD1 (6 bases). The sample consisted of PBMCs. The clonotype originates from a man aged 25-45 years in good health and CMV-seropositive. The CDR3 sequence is CASSSGTRGYEQYF. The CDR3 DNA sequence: TGTGCCAGCAGCTCCGGGACAAGGGGATACGAGCAGTACTTC.